The clone carrying this TCR beta chain was found a few times. Antigen specificity is unknown. An Oncomine TCR Beta short-read assay was used to sequence the DNA from cultured CD4+ T cells. TCRdb reprocessed the PCR reads via MiXCR and lists one record per CDR3 protein. The data contain about 15,000 distinct CDR3 sequences, under 50% of them singletons. Stated treatment: approximately 9-day PBMC culture with coronavirus spike peptide pools or control peptides (ViraFEST assay). This sample is drawn from a study of vaccination and CD4 T cells after COVID-19. About the research overall: Convalescent persons amounted to six males plus four females, two of whom were Hispanic.

Whole-study findings and limits: Median SARS-CoV-2-reactive clonotype numbers went from roughly 21 to 40; this increase was not significant.

Sequenced input: CD4+ T cells from blood, cultured in vitro. This receptor was obtained from a human donor who had recovered from COVID-19.

CDR3 residues: CASTVTGGPHEQYF. In nucleotides, the CDR3 is TGTGCCAGCACCGTTACAGGGGGCCCCCACGAGCAGTACTTC. This chain uses TRBV11-1 with TRBJ2-7, with TRBD1 matching over 9 bases. Looked up from germline, CDR1 is SGHAT and CDR2 is FQDESV (reference sequence). The CDR3 totals 14 residues. After removal of 7 bases from V and 5 bases from J, the junction contained 9 bases not matched to a gene. Variable domain in full (rest from reference TRBV11-1 and TRBJ2-7): EAEVAQSPRYKITEKSQAVAFWCDPISGHATLYWYRQILGQGPELLVQFQDESVVDDSQLPKDRFSAERLKGVDSTLKIQPAELGDSAMYLCASTVTGGPHEQYFGPGTRLTVT.